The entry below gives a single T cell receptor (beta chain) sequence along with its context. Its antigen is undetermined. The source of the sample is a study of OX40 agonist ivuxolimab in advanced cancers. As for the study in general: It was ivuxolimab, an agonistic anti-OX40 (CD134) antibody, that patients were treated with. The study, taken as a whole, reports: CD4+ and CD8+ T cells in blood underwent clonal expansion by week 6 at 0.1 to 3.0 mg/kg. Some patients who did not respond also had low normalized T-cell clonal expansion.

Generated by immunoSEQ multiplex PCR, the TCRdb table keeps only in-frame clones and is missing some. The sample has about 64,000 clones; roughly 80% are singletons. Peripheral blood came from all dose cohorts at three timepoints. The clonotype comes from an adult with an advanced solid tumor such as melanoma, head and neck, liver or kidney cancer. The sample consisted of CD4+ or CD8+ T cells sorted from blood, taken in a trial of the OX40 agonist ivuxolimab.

The CDR3 bases are TGTGCCAGCGACCTTCGGGGGGGTACAGATACGCAGTATTTT. This gives the protein CASDLRGGTDTQYF. The rearrangement joins TRBV18 to TRBJ2-3, with 8 bases fitting TRBD2. The V gene's germline CDR1 is KGHSH and CDR2 LQKENI. The CDR3 is 14 amino acids. The V segment lost 8 bases and the J segment 3 bases; nucleotides outside the gene matches: 7.